These 16 T cell receptor beta chains came from one sample sequenced in a study of T-cell reconstitution after alpha-beta-depleted transplantation in children. As it was prepared, the TCRbeta library received unique molecular identifiers. TCRdb independently ran MiXCR on the PCR reads; one entry per CDR3 protein. The sample lists 500,000 or so distinct CDR3 sequences, 11% occurring once. The source material was PBMCs, mostly from graft donor cells, sampled 180 days after TCRalphabeta/CD19-depleted stem cell transplant. These receptors were taken from a female patient aged 2-15 years who had a stem cell transplant for aplastic anemia, so the T cells may come from the graft donor.

This clonotype has just a few counts. Sequence at one end of the junction differs from germline and may be a read error. This chain uses TRBV4-1 with TRBJ2-4; D may match TRBD1 or TRBD2 (5 bases each). The CDR3 spans 16 residues. The germline CDR1 and CDR2 sequences are MGHRA and YSYEKL. The CDR3 region has the DNA TGCGCCAGCAGCCAAACCCTCGGGACGCAGATAAACAGTCAGTACTTC. Its translation is CASSQTLGTQINSQYF.

This rearrangement joins TRBV25-1 to TRBJ2-2, with 8 bases lining up with TRBD1. Per the germline V gene, CDR1 is MGHDK and CDR2 is SYGVNS. The junction had 9 bases not matched to a gene; V was cut back by 5 bases and J by 1 base. This CDR3 is built from 17 residues. In DNA, the CDR3 is TGTGCCAGCAGTTCGATGCCGGGACAGGAGAACACCGGGGAGCTGTTTTTT. Protein sequence: CASSSMPGQENTGELFF.

This clonotype was seen a few times. This chain connects TRBV3-1 to TRBJ2-2, with D tentatively TRBD1 (6 bases). The ends were cut back, 1 base at V and 3 bases at J, with 21 bases in the middle. Germline-derived CDR1 and CDR2 are LGHDT and YNNKEL (reference sequence). The length of the CDR3 is 19 residues. The DNA of the CDR3 is TGTGCCAGCAGCCAAGTAGGGGGAAGGCAGCGGCGCTACACCGGGGAGCTGTTTTTT. Translated: CASSQVGGRQRRYTGELFF.

This clonotype was counted a few times. This chain links TRBV12-3 or TRBV12-4 with TRBJ1-2; 7 bases are a match to TRBD1. Trimming took 2 bases from V and 2 from J; bases not matched to a gene: 5. The CDR3 is 15 residues long. The CDR3 protein is CASSLRQGVNYGYTF. In DNA form, the CDR3 reads TGTGCCAGCAGTTTAAGGCAGGGGGTAAACTATGGCTACACCTTC.

The genes are TRBV18 and TRBJ2-1, with D possibly TRBD2 on 7 matching bases. V was shortened by 6 bases and J by 5 bases, with 17 bases between the two germline ends. Per germline, CDR1 KGHSH and CDR2 LQKENI. The CDR3 sequence is 15 residues long. The CDR3 spells CASSPEGRGHNEQFF. The CDR3 nucleotides are TGTGCCAGCTCCCCTGAGGGGCGGGGGCACAATGAGCAGTTCTTC.

This clonotype occurred many times. The rearrangement links TRBV7-2 to TRBJ1-1, with 7 nucleotides matching TRBD1. The V segment lost 4 bases and the J segment 5 bases; nucleotides outside the gene matches: 10. The CDR3 loop spans 15 amino acids. Germline CDR1 and CDR2: SGHTA and FQGNSA. This CDR3 is CASSSSTTGRTEAFF. CDR3 bases: TGTGCCAGCAGCTCTTCTACGACAGGGAGGACTGAAGCTTTCTTT. Filled out from reference TRBV7-2 and TRBJ1-1, the complete variable domain reads GAGVSQSPSNKVTEKGKDVELRCDPISGHTALYWYRQSLGQGLEFLIYFQGNSAPDKSGLPSDRFSAERTGGSVSTLTIQRTQQEDSAVYLCASSSSTTGRTEAFFGQGTRLTVV.

Comment on this clonotype: A read error may account for a junction end that differs from germline. The chain joins TRBV12-3 or TRBV12-4 to TRBJ1-3; D remains ambiguous. This CDR3 comprises 13 residues. The CDR3, as DNA: TGTGCCAGCAGTTTTATGTCCGGAAACACCGTATATTTT. Its protein is CASSFMSGNTVYF.

The rearrangement links TRBV27 to TRBJ2-5; D is perhaps TRBD1 or TRBD2 (5 bases each). CDR3 length: 15 residues. Germline CDR1 is MNHEY and CDR2 is SMNVEV (reference sequence). Trimming took off 4 bases at V and 2 bases at J, with 14 bases between the two ends. DNA for the CDR3: TGTGCCAGCAGTTCCTACTGGGGACCTCAAGAGACCCAGTACTTC. Amino acid sequence: CASSSYWGPQETQYF.

This clonotype was found a few times. The V and J genes are TRBV25-1 and TRBJ1-1; perhaps TRBD1 as D (6 bases). From germline, CDR1 is MGHDK and CDR2 SYGVNS. This CDR3 region has 15 residues. V lost 2 bases and J 0 bases, leaving 10 bases between the germline ends. CDR3 in DNA: TGTGCCAGCAGTGAAGACAGGCACCTGAACACTGAAGCTTTCTTT. Translation: CASSEDRHLNTEAFF.

This clonotype appeared a few times. This chain joins TRBV24-1 and TRBJ2-5; D is perhaps TRBD1 (6 bases). CDR1 is KGHDR, CDR2 SFDVKD, per germline. The CDR3 contains 14 residues. Trimming removed 0 bases from V and 5 bases from J, with 9 bases in between. The CDR3 sequence is CATSDLSRGETQYF. DNA for the CDR3: TGTGCCACCAGTGATTTGTCCAGGGGCGAGACCCAGTACTTC.

This clonotype was counted only a few times. The chain carries TRBV28 and TRBJ2-4; D gene unclear. There are 15 residues in the CDR3. Trimming took 4 bases from V and 3 from J, leaving 13 bases between them. The germline gives CDR1 MDHEN, CDR2 SYDVKM. The CDR3 spells CASSSGSLGKNIQYF. The DNA of the CDR3 is TGTGCCAGCAGTTCGGGTTCCTTGGGCAAAAACATTCAGTACTTC.

A few counts support this clonotype. The CDR3 sequence: CSARDRAGGSNQPQHF. CDR3 nucleotides: TGCAGTGCTAGAGATCGGGCAGGTGGGAGCAATCAGCCCCAGCATTTT. The genes are TRBV20-1 and TRBJ1-5; D is unclear. V lost 0 bases to trimming and J lost 1 base, with 13 bases between them. Looked up from germline, CDR1 is DFQATT and CDR2 is SNEGSKA (reference sequence). The CDR3 spans 16 residues.

The chain employs TRBV12-3 or TRBV12-4 and TRBJ2-5; D remains ambiguous. Trimming cost V 3 bases and J 5 bases, with 7 bases left between them. The CDR3 extends over 12 amino acids. The CDR3 protein is CASSLVLETQYF. CDR3 nucleotides: TGTGCCAGCAGTTTGGTCCTGGAGACCCAGTACTTC.

This clonotype was detected a few times. The V and J genes are TRBV7-9 and TRBJ2-1, with 7 bases identical to TRBD2. The germline CDR1 and CDR2 sequences are SEHNR and FQNEAQ (reference sequence). V shed 7 bases, J shed 2 bases, and the junction held 14 bases outside the gene matches. The CDR3 covers 17 residues. DNA for the CDR3: TGTGCCAGCACCGTCCGGGAGGATAGCGGTACCTACAATGAGCAGTTCTTC. Translation gives CASTVREDSGTYNEQFF.

The gene calls are TRBV7-9 and TRBJ2-7; D unclear. Trimming took 4 bases from V and 1 from J, leaving 11 bases between them. The CDR3 has 14 amino acids. CDR1 and CDR2 from the germline V gene are SEHNR and FQNEAQ (reference sequence). The CDR3 region is CASSSTAVSYEQYF. The CDR3 DNA reads as TGTGCCAGCAGCTCAACCGCGGTATCCTACGAGCAGTACTTC. The whole variable domain, filled in from reference TRBV7-9 and TRBJ2-7, reads DTGVSQNPRHKITKRGQNVTFRCDPISEHNRLYWYRQTLGQGPEFLTYFQNEAQLEKSRLLSDRFSAERPKGSFSTLEIQRTEQGDSAMYLCASSSTAVSYEQYFGPGTRLTVT.

This clonotype was counted between two and nine times. The chain carries TRBV29-1 and TRBJ2-7; TRBD1 aligns across 7 bases. Trimming removed 2 bases from V and 2 bases from J; junction bases left unmatched: 9. Per the germline V gene, CDR1 is SQVTM and CDR2 is ANQGSEA. The CDR3 loop spans 15 amino acids. CDR3 sequence reads: CSVEFPTGPTYEQYF. The CDR3 DNA reads TGCAGCGTTGAATTCCCGACAGGGCCCACCTACGAGCAGTACTTC.